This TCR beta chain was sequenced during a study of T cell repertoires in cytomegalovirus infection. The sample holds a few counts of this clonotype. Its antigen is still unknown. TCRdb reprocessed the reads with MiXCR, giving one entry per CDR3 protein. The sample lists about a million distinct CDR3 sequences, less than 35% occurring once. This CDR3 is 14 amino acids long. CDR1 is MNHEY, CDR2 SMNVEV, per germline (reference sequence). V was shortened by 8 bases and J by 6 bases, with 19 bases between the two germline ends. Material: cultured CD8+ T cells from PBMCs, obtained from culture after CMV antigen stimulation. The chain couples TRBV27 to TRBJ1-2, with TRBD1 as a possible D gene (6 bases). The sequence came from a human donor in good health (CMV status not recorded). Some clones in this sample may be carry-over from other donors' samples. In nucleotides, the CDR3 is TGTGCCAGCGGTACGGAAGGGGGGCAGGATGGCTACACCTTC. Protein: CASGTEGGQDGYTF.